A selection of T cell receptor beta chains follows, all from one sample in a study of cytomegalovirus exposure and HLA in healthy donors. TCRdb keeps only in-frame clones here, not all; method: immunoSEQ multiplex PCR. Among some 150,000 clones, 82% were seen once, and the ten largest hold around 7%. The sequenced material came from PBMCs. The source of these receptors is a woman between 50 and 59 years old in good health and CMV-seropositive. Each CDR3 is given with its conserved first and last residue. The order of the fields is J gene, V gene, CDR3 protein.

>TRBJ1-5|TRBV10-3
CAISEEDLPQHF
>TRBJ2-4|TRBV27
CASSLRSRDISSAKNIQYF
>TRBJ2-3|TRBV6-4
CASILPGGRLDTQYF
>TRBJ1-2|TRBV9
CASSVGTVGGYTF
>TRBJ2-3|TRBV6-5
CASSPTDSTDTQYF
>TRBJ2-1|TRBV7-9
CASSLARGDHEQFF
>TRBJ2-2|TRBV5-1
CASSPTGTTNTGELFF
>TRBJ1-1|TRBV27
CASSPLGAGDTEAFF
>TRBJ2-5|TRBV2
CASSISGGAAETQYF
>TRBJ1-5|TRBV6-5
CASKTGTGDNQPQHF